These T cell receptor beta chains were read from a single sample in a study of T cells in Graves' hyperthyroidism and ophthalmopathy. TCRdb fed the multiplex PCR reads into MiXCR, producing one record per CDR3 protein. The table records over 450,000 distinct CDR3 sequences, roughly 14% of them present only once. Sequenced material: blood. The receptor source for this set is a woman under 30 with Graves' hyperthyroidism. Both conserved end residues are trimmed from each CDR3. The D gene is left open where the match is weak.

NA TRBJ2-1 TRBV7-9 ASSLGWLAENEQF
TRBD2 TRBJ2-2 TRBV7-2 ASSQAFSGDRAGELF
NA TRBJ1-1 TRBV12-3/TRBV12-4 ASPTGKEVAF
NA TRBJ1-1 TRBV27 ASSFEGREAF
NA TRBJ2-7 TRBV27 ASSAGQTPYEQY
NA TRBJ1-2 TRBV27 ASSFKGHT
TRBD2 TRBJ2-1 TRBV24-1 ATSDKGLAGGNEQF
NA TRBJ1-4 TRBV18 ASSPGDGGKLF
NA TRBJ1-2 TRBV12-5 ASGLVAANRPLNYGYT
TRBD2 TRBJ2-3 TRBV19 ASSSAGGKDTQY
NA TRBJ2-1 TRBV27 ASSFSGAYNEQF
TRBD2 TRBJ2-1 TRBV20-1 SAPGLAANNEQF
TRBD1 TRBJ1-2 TRBV9 ASSPRTGQADGYT
TRBD1 TRBJ1-1 TRBV5-1 ASSRDRGLLLNTEAF
NA TRBJ1-3 TRBV12-3/TRBV12-4 ASSPLRVSKGNTIY
TRBD2 TRBJ2-7 TRBV6-2/TRBV6-3 ASSLTSGYSYEQY
NA TRBJ1-1 TRBV6-4 ASSERRGNTEAF
NA TRBJ2-3 TRBV7-8 ASSLWVLTGAGEDTQY
NA TRBJ1-5 TRBV2 ASTGHTREPQH
TRBD2 TRBJ2-3 TRBV30 AWSVELLAGDTDTQY
TRBD1 TRBJ1-1 TRBV20-1 SAGDRQGLGAF
TRBD2 TRBJ2-1 TRBV20-1 SASKSTAGWWDNEQF